The 10 T cell receptor beta chains below come from one sample, sequenced in a study of blood T cell repertoires in COVID-19. This table comes from immunoSEQ multiplex PCR, and its TCRdb copy is limited to in-frame clones, with some not included. Of tens of thousands of clones listed, approximately 85% are singletons. Specimen: peripheral blood. All receptors derive from a human donor in a cohort sampled during active COVID-19.

In the case of this clone: At the DNA level, this CDR3 is encoded by other sequences in the same sample as well. The rearrangement uses TRBV3-1 (or the pseudogene TRBV3-2) and TRBJ2-2, with D unclear. The V end lost 0 bases, the J end lost 5 bases, and 7 bases lay between the germline ends. Germline-derived CDR1 and CDR2 are LGHDT and YNNKEL (reference sequence). The CDR3 is 14 residues long. CDR3 DNA sequence: TGTGCCAGCAGCCAAGATGCAGGAACCGGGGAGCTGTTTTTT. Its protein product is CASSQDAGTGELFF.

Here the CDR3 reads CASRLAGQPSYNEQFF. Here the CDR3 DNA reads TGCGCCAGCAGACTAGCGGGACAGCCCTCCTACAATGAGCAGTTCTTC. V gene TRBV5-1 combines with J gene TRBJ2-1; TRBD2 matches 10 bases. CDR1 is SGHRS, CDR2 YFSETQ, per germline. This CDR3 has 16 amino acids. Unmatched junction bases numbered 5, after V lost 5 bases and J lost 0 bases.

The chain uses TRBV6-2 or TRBV6-3 and TRBJ2-3; the D gene is possibly TRBD1 (6 bases). The V end lost 4 bases, the J end lost 9 bases, and 14 bases lay between the germline ends. Germline assignment: CDR1 MNHEY and CDR2 SVGEGT. CDR3 size: 13 residues. CDR3 amino acids: CASSFRTAQTQYF. DNA for the CDR3: TGTGCCAGCAGTTTCAGGACAGCCCAAACGCAGTATTTT.

The chain links TRBV3-1 (or the pseudogene TRBV3-2) to TRBJ2-2, with a possible D match to TRBD2 (6 bases). Trimming removed 6 bases at V and 5 bases at J, with 25 bases between. This CDR3 spans 18 amino acids. Germline CDR1 LGHDT, CDR2 YNNKEL (reference sequence). The CDR3 loop reads CASRLSGMAGISTGELFF. The DNA for the CDR3 is TGTGCCAGCAGACTAAGTGGGATGGCGGGGATTTCGACCGGGGAGCTGTTTTTT.

The chain links TRBV2 to TRBJ1-2, with unresolved D. Germline CDR1 is SNHLY and CDR2 is FYNNEI. This CDR3 has 14 residues. V was pared by 5 bases and J by 8 bases, with 18 bases between. The chain's CDR3 is CASSKNRDSAGYTF. Here the CDR3 DNA reads TGTGCCAGCAGTAAAAACAGAGATAGCGCGGGCTACACCTTC.

In the case of this clone: The sample carries other DNA sequences with the same CDR3. The chain carries TRBV27 and TRBJ2-2; 7 positions match TRBD1. The length of the CDR3 is 14 residues. In germline, CDR1 is MNHEY, CDR2 SMNVEV (reference sequence). The V and J ends lost 6 bases and 3 bases, in that order; junction bases with no gene match: 4. The CDR3 sequence is CASRRTGDTGELFF. The DNA of the CDR3 is TGTGCCAGCAGGAGGACAGGAGACACCGGGGAGCTGTTTTTT.

V gene TRBV19 combines with J gene TRBJ2-3; the match to TRBD2 covers 9 bases. The germline CDR1 and CDR2 sequences are LNHDA and SQIVND (reference sequence). This CDR3 has 18 amino acids. With 11 bases clipped from V and 0 bases from J, the junction kept 18 bases outside the gene matches. The CDR3 DNA is TGTGCCGGCCAAAATCCGGGACTAGCCAACAAAAGCACAGATACGCAGTATTTT. Amino acids: CAGQNPGLANKSTDTQYF.

The chain carries TRBV5-1 and TRBJ2-1, with 9 bases that match TRBD2. The CDR3 has 16 residues. Trimming at V came to 0 bases and at J to 4 bases, leaving 5 bases not matched to a gene. Per germline, CDR1 SGHRS and CDR2 YFSETQ. The CDR3 DNA reads as TGCGCCAGCAGCTTGGCCCCTAGCGGGGCATACAATGAGCAGTTCTTC. It codes for CASSLAPSGAYNEQFF.

The rearrangement uses TRBV29-1 and TRBJ2-5; the D gene is possibly TRBD2 (6 bases). The CDR3 runs 15 residues. V was pared by 4 bases and J by 4 bases, with 19 bases between. Germline V gene lookup returns CDR1 SQVTM and CDR2 ANQGSEA. CDR3 amino acids: CSVGGSRGLGETQYF. In DNA form, the CDR3 reads TGCAGCGTTGGCGGCTCGCGGGGCCTAGGAGAGACCCAGTACTTC.

This sequence joins TRBV4-3 and TRBJ1-6; TRBD1 matches 7 bases. Trimming at V came to 0 bases and at J to 7 bases, leaving 3 bases not matched to a gene. The CDR3 has 15 residues. Germline V gene sequence: CDR1 LGHNA, CDR2 YSLEER. The CDR3 DNA reads as TGCGCCAGCAGCCAAGAGGCAGGGGGAAATTCACCCCTCCACTTT. Translated, it gives CASSQEAGGNSPLHF.